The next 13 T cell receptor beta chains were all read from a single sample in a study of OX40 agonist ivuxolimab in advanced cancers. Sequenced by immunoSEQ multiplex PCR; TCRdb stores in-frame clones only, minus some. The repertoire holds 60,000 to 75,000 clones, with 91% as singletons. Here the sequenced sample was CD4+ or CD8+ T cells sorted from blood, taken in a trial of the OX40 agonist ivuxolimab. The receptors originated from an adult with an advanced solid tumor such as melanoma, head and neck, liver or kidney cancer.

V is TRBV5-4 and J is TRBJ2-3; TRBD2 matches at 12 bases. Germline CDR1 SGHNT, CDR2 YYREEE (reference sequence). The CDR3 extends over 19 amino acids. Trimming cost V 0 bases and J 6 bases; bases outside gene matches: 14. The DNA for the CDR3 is TGTGCCAGCAGCTTGGGGCAACCCGCCCGACTAGCGGGAGTGGATACGCAGTATTTT. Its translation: CASSLGQPARLAGVDTQYF.

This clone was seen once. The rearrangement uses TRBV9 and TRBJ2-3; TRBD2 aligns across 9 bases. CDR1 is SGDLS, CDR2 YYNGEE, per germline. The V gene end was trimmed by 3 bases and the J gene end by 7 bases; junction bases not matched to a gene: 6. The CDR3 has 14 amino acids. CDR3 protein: CASSEVAGGYTQYF. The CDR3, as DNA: TGTGCCAGCAGCGAGGTGGCGGGAGGGTATACGCAGTATTTT.

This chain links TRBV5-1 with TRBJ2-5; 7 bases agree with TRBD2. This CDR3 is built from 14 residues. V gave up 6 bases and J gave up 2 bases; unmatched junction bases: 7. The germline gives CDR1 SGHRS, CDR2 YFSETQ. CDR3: CASTRSGVQETQYF. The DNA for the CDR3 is TGCGCCAGCACTAGGAGCGGGGTGCAAGAGACCCAGTACTTC.

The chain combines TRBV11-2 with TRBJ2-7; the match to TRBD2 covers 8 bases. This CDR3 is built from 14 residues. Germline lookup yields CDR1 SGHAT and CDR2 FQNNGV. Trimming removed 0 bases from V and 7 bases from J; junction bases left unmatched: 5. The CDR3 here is CASSLELADLEQYF. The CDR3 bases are TGTGCCAGCAGCTTAGAACTAGCGGACCTGGAGCAGTACTTC.

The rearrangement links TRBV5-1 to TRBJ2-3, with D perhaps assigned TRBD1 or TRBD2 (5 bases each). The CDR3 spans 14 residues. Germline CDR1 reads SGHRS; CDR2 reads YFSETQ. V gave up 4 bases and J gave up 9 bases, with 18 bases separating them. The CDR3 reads CASSPTGTSLTQYF. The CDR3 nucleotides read TGCGCCAGCAGCCCCACCGGGACCTCTTTGACGCAGTATTTT.

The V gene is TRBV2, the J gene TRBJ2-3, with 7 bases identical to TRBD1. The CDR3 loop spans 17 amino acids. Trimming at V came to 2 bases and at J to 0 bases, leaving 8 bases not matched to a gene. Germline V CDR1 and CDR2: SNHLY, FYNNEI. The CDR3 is CASSEFRTGVSTDTQYF. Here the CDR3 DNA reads TGTGCCAGCAGTGAATTTCGCACAGGGGTTAGCACAGATACGCAGTATTTT.

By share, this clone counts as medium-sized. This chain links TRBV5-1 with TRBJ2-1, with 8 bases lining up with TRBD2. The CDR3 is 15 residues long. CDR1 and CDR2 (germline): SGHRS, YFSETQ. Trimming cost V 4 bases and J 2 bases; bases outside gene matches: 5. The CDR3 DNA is TGCGCCAGCAGCGCCACTAGCGGCACCTACAATGAGCAGTTCTTC. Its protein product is CASSATSGTYNEQFF. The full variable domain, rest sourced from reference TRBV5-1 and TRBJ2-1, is KAGVTQTPRYLIKTRGQQVTLSCSPISGHRSVSWYQQTPGQGLQFLFEYFSETQRNKGNFPGRFSGRQFSNSRSEMNVSTLELGDSALYLCASSATSGTYNEQFFGPGTRLTVL.

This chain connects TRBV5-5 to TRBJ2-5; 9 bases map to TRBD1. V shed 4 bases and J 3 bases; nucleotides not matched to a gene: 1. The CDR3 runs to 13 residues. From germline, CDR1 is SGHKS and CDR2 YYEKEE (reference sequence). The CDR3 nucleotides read TGTGCCAGCAGCCGGACAGGGGAAGAGACCCAGTACTTC. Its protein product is CASSRTGEETQYF.

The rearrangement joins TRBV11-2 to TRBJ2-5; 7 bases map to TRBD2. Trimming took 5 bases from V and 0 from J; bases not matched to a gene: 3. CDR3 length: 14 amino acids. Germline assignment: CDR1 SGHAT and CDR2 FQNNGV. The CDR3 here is CASSGGLDQETQYF. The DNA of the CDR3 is TGTGCCAGCAGCGGAGGACTAGACCAAGAGACCCAGTACTTC.

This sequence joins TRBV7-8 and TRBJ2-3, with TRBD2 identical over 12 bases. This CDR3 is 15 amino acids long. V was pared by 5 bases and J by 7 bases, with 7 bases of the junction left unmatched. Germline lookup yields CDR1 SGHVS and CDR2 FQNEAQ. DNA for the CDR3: TGTGCCAGCAGCCCGACTAGCGGGGGAGGAAATACGCAGTATTTT. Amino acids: CASSPTSGGGNTQYF. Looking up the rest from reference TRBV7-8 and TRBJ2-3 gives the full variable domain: GAGVSQSPRYKVAKRGQDVALRCDPISGHVSLFWYQQALGQGPEFLTYFQNEAQLDKSGLPSDRFFAERPEGSVSTLKIQRTQQEDSAVYLCASSPTSGGGNTQYFGPGTRLTVL.

The CDR3 DNA reads TGTGCCAGCAGCTTAGTTTGGACAGGGGACACTGAAGCTTTCTTT. It is translated as CASSLVWTGDTEAFF. The V gene is TRBV7-2, the J gene TRBJ1-1; 9 bases agree with TRBD1. Germline CDR1 is SGHTA and CDR2 is FQGNSA. The CDR3 runs to 15 residues. V shed 1 base, J shed 3 bases, and the junction held 3 bases outside the gene matches.

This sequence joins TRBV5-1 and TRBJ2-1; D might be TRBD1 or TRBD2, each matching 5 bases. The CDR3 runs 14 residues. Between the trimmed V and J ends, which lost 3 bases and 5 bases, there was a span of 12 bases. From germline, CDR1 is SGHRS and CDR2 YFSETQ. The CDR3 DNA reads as TGCGCCAGCAGCTCGGGTGGGACCAACAATGAGCAGTTCTTC. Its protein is CASSSGGTNNEQFF.

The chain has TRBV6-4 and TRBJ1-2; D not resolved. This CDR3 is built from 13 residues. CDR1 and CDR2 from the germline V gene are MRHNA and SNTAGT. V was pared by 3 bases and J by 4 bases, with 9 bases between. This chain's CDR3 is CASSERFGYGYTF. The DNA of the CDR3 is TGTGCCAGCAGTGAAAGGTTCGGCTATGGCTACACCTTC.